The clone carrying this TCR beta chain came up many times. Seattle's cohort entered during active infection and was followed longitudinally. Authors' processing steps: Using reference gene primer amplification, nucleated cell counts were estimated. Here immunoSEQ multiplex PCR was the method, and the copy in TCRdb shows in-frame clones only, minus some. The V and J calls and the clone size are those of that table, but D and trimming were determined from the DNA. The table has about 310,000 clones, around 90% seen once; the top ten hold under 1.1%. The data originate from a study of blood T cell repertoires in COVID-19. Study information: There were acute and convalescent COVID-19 samples, and they came from the United States, Italy and Spain. The analysed material was cDNA or gDNA that came from T cells, B-cell-depleted T cells, or PBMCs.

Germline V gene sequence: CDR1 SGHRS, CDR2 YFSETQ. The CDR3 covers 16 residues. Trimming removed 3 bases from V and 1 base from J; junction bases left unmatched: 6. What was sequenced was peripheral blood. The TCR sequence derives from a woman aged 40-49 years with COVID-19, enrolled during active disease. The gene calls are TRBV5-1 and TRBJ1-1; 10 nucleotides align to TRBD1. CDR3 DNA: TGCGCCAGCAGCTACCCCGGGACAGGGGAGAACACTGAAGCTTTCTTT. Its translation: CASSYPGTGENTEAFF.